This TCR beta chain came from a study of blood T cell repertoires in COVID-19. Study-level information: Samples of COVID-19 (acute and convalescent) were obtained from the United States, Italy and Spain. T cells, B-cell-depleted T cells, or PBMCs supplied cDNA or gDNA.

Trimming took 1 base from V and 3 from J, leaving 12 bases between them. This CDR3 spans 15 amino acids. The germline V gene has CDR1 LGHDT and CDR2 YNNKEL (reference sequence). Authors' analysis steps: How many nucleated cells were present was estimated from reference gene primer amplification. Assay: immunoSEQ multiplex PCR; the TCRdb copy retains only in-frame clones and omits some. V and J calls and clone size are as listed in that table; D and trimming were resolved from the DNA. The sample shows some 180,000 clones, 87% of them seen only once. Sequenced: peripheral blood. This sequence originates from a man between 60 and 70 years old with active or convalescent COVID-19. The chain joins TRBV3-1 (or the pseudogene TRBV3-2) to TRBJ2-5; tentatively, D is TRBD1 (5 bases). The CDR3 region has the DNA TGTGCCAGCAGCCAAGTGGGGCAGGGAAAAGAGACCCAGTACTTC. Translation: CASSQVGQGKETQYF.